The text below deals with one TCR beta chain. Antigen specificity is unknown. The sample is drawn from a study of radiation and T cells in renal cell carcinoma. Study-level results: In blood, top tumor clones expanded by 2 weeks, shrinking by 4.

Stated time point: baseline pretreatment blood. Treatment reported: 15 Gy SBRT to primary tumor, nephrectomy 4 weeks later. Serial blood draws occurred at baseline and 2 and 4 weeks post-SBRT. Some clones are missing from TCRdb's copy, which holds only in-frame ones; the method was immunoSEQ multiplex PCR. Of some 95,000 clones listed, 65% to 90% are singletons. Source: blood, taken from a patient whose treatment included radiotherapy and nephrectomy. The source is a man in his forties or fifties with renal cell carcinoma.

The CDR3 DNA reads as TGTGCCAGCACCAAACTCAGCTCTGGGGCCAACGTCCTGACTTTC. Translated: CASTKLSSGANVLTF. This chain joins TRBV6-6 and TRBJ2-6; D call uncertain. CDR1 and CDR2 (germline): MNHNY, SVGAGI (reference sequence). Trimming removed 7 bases at V and 0 bases at J, with 10 bases between. The CDR3 extends over 15 amino acids.